These 10 T cell receptor beta chains share one sample of origin, sequenced in a study of monozygotic twins with inflammatory bowel disease. After re-calling the 5' RACE reads, TCRdb lists one entry per CDR3 protein, DNA absent. This sample contains 150,000 to 200,000 distinct CDR3 sequences. Sequencing used blood. Source of these receptors: a human donor with ulcerative colitis or Crohn's disease, or a healthy co-twin of an affected twin (not recorded which).

The chain carries TRBV29-1 and TRBJ2-1; the TCRdb D gene call, TRBD2, has no DNA to confirm it. Germline CDR1 and CDR2: SQVTM and ANQGSEA. The CDR3 is 13 residues long. The CDR3 is CSVELAGNNEQFF.

J is TRBJ2-1 and V is TRBV7-8. The CDR3 is 14 residues long. CDR1 SGHVS and CDR2 FQNEAQ come from the germline V gene. The CDR3 protein is CASSLVLQRNEQFF.

This chain uses TRBV28 with TRBJ1-1; TCRdb's assignment of TRBD1 cannot be checked, as there is no DNA. The CDR3 has 12 amino acids. Germline lookup yields CDR1 MDHEN and CDR2 SYDVKM. The CDR3 region is CASSSDRVGAFF.

The chain joins TRBV20-1 to TRBJ2-7; TCRdb returns TRBD1, unconfirmable since there is no DNA. CDR3 length: 15 amino acids. In germline, CDR1 is DFQATT, CDR2 SNEGSKA (reference sequence). This CDR3 reads CSASSPSGMFYEQYF.

V is TRBV5-1 and J is TRBJ1-5; TCRdb picks TRBD1, but there is no DNA to check that call. This CDR3 has 14 amino acids. Per germline, CDR1 SGHRS and CDR2 YFSETQ. The CDR3 loop is CASSQASGAQPQHF. The complete variable domain, with remaining parts taken from reference TRBV5-1 and TRBJ1-5, reads KAGVTQTPRYLIKTRGQQVTLSCSPISGHRSVSWYQQTPGQGLQFLFEYFSETQRNKGNFPGRFSGRQFSNSRSEMNVSTLELGDSALYLCASSQASGAQPQHFGDGTRLSIL.

This chain joins TRBV13 and TRBJ2-5; TCRdb selects TRBD2, and the lack of DNA leaves this call unchecked. The germline V gene encodes CDR1 PRHDT and CDR2 FYEKMQ (reference sequence). This CDR3 has 13 amino acids. CDR3 amino acids: CASSPRARETQYF.

The chain couples TRBV5-1 to TRBJ2-3. The length of the CDR3 is 16 residues. The germline gives CDR1 SGHRS, CDR2 YFSETQ. The CDR3 loop is CASGRSAEPSTDTQYF. The whole variable domain, remainder taken from reference TRBV5-1 and TRBJ2-3, is KAGVTQTPRYLIKTRGQQVTLSCSPISGHRSVSWYQQTPGQGLQFLFEYFSETQRNKGNFPGRFSGRQFSNSRSEMNVSTLELGDSALYLCASGRSAEPSTDTQYFGPGTRLTVL.

This sequence joins TRBV7-8 and TRBJ1-6; no DNA is available, so the TRBD1 call from TCRdb remains unchecked. Germline V lookup: CDR1 SGHVS, CDR2 FQNEAQ. This CDR3 contains 16 residues. CDR3 amino acids: CASSLEQGSINSPLHF.

The rearrangement joins TRBV5-1 to TRBJ2-7; the D call of TRBD1 rests on TCRdb alone, since no DNA is present to check it. The length of the CDR3 is 15 residues. The germline V gene encodes CDR1 SGHRS and CDR2 YFSETQ. The CDR3 region is CASSLRQANQGEQYF.

The chain has TRBV27 and TRBJ2-7; the D call of TRBD2 rests on TCRdb alone, since no DNA is present to check it. The germline V gene encodes CDR1 MNHEY and CDR2 SMNVEV (reference sequence). The CDR3 sequence is 16 residues long. CDR3 loop: CASSLSGEGGRYEQYF.